This T cell receptor beta chain emerged from a study of regulatory T cells in long-lasting Graves disease. Time point in this sample: newly diagnosed GD, antithyroid drugs for less than 3 months. PBMC RNA was the source of the TCR library. Trimming removed 8 bases from V and 9 bases from J; junction bases left unmatched: 15. The CDR3 is 14 residues long. CDR1 is SQVTM and CDR2 is ANQGSEA in the germline V gene. This clonotype occurred many times. iRepertoire HTBI primers and Arm-PCR of CDR3 regions built TCR beta libraries. TCRdb processed the multiplex PCR reads anew with MiXCR; each CDR3 protein has one entry. The sample has over 400,000 distinct CDR3 sequences, 14% seen once. These data also featured in a second study, about T cells in Graves' hyperthyroidism and ophthalmopathy. From that report: Hyperthyroidism patients were newly diagnosed, had disease duration under 2 months, and were aged 18 to 65 years. Ophthalmopathy was model-predicted a median approximately 6.4 months pre-onset.

The source of this sequence is a woman aged 45 to 65 with Graves disease. The chain joins TRBV29-1 to TRBJ2-1, with TRBD2 matching 8 bases. Sequenced here: peripheral blood mononuclear cells (PBMCs), sampled at new diagnosis, from a patient treated with antithyroid drugs. This chain's CDR3 is CSFQRTGGPGEQFF. The CDR3 DNA is TGCAGCTTTCAGAGAACGGGAGGGCCGGGTGAGCAGTTCTTC.